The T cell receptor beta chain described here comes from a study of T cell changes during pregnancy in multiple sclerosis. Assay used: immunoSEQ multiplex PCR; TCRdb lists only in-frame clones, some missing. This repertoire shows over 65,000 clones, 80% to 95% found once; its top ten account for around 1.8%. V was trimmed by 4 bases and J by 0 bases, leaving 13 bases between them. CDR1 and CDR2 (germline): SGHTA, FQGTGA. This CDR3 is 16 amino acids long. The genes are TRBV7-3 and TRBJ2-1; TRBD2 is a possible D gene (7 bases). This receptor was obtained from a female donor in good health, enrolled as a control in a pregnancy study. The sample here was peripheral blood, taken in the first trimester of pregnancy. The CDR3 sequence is CASSSEGGNSYNEQFF. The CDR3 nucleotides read TGTGCCAGCAGCTCGGAGGGGGGGAACTCCTACAATGAGCAGTTCTTC.